This T cell receptor (beta chain) was found in a study of blood T cell repertoires in COVID-19. V dropped 2 bases and J dropped 4; count of bases not matched to a gene: 10. This CDR3 has 17 amino acids. CDR1 and CDR2 (germline): MNHEY, SVGEGT. Data came from immunoSEQ multiplex PCR; TCRdb stores just in-frame clones and leaves some out. The table includes roughly 180,000 clones, 79% detected once. During active infection, Seattle patients enrolled and were then monitored through disease. The receptor was derived from a woman aged 55-69 years with COVID-19, enrolled during active disease. V gene TRBV6-2 or TRBV6-3 combines with J gene TRBJ2-3; 9 nucleotides align to TRBD2. The sample taken for sequencing was peripheral blood. The CDR3 DNA is TGTGCCAGCAGTTACGGTGGGGCGGGGGGGCTATCAGATACGCAGTATTTT. As protein: CASSYGGAGGLSDTQYF.